This T cell receptor (beta chain) was captured by sequencing in a study of blood T cell repertoires in COVID-19. Study details: T cells, B-cell-depleted T cells, or PBMCs supplied cDNA or gDNA.

The CDR3 consists of 13 residues. The junction had 3 bases not matched to a gene; V was cut back by 4 bases and J by 4 bases. CDR1 is SGHRS and CDR2 is YFSETQ in the germline V gene. Profiling relied on immunoSEQ multiplex PCR, and the TCRdb table lists in-frame clones only, not all of them. This table holds around 200,000 clones, approximately 84% found once. The rearrangement joins TRBV5-1 to TRBJ1-1; TRBD1 matches 8 bases. The sequence came from a human donor in a cohort sampled during active COVID-19. The sample comprised peripheral blood. The CDR3, as DNA: TGCGCCAGCAGCCTGGGACAGGTCACTGAAGCTTTCTTT. It is translated as CASSLGQVTEAFF. Complete variable domain (other parts from reference TRBV5-1 and TRBJ1-1): KAGVTQTPRYLIKTRGQQVTLSCSPISGHRSVSWYQQTPGQGLQFLFEYFSETQRNKGNFPGRFSGRQFSNSRSEMNVSTLELGDSALYLCASSLGQVTEAFFGQGTRLTVV.